Shown below are 26 T cell receptor beta chains from a single sample sequenced in a study of CD8+ T cells in alopecia areata (dated by TCRdb to the late 2010s). The library was obtained by the immunoSEQ multiplex PCR assay. To provide template for TCR sequencing, every sample had RNA extracted and reverse transcribed into cDNA. TCRdb stores this immuneACCESS table with in-frame sequences only. Part of the clones is absent; in the studies checked, under half of the shortfall reflects unresolved V genes, and no reason is known for the rest. This sample holds 150,000 to 200,000 clones; roughly 60% were observed only once. The ten biggest clones cover approximately 0.93% of the sample. The meaning of the sample's time point label: around 22 weeks on oral tofacitinib. Read against the paper, the sample's treatment or condition label means: oral pan-JAK inhibitor, 5-10 mg twice daily. This specimen consisted of CD4+ T cells sorted from blood, obtained at week 24, from a patient treated with tofacitinib. The receptors derive from a human donor with alopecia areata.

The gene calls are TRBV29-1 and TRBJ1-1, with 7 bases fitting TRBD1. This CDR3 spans 15 amino acids. Per the germline V gene, CDR1 is SQVTM and CDR2 is ANQGSEA. Unmatched junction bases numbered 10, after V lost 6 bases and J lost 0 bases. Written as DNA, the CDR3 is TGCAGCGTCCTGACAGGGCCAACCATGAACACTGAAGCTTTCTTT. Protein product: CSVLTGPTMNTEAFF.

V gene TRBV5-4 combines with J gene TRBJ1-1, with D unresolved. Germline lookup yields CDR1 SGHNT and CDR2 YYREEE (reference sequence). Trimming took off 5 bases at V and 3 bases at J, with 11 bases between the two ends. This CDR3 is 13 amino acids long. The DNA for the CDR3 is TGTGCCAGCAGGGGGAACGGGGACACTGAAGCTTTCTTT. Protein: CASRGNGDTEAFF.

This clone appeared a few times. The J gene is TRBJ1-5, the V gene TRBV19, with D unresolved. This CDR3 spans 15 amino acids. V was shortened by 4 bases and J by 0 bases, with 10 bases between the two germline ends. In germline, CDR1 is LNHDA, CDR2 SQIVND (reference sequence). The CDR3 DNA follows: TGTGCCAGTAGTACCCACCTCCATAGCAATCAGCCCCAGCATTTT. Translating it yields CASSTHLHSNQPQHF.

In this sample, this clone turned up a few times. The same CDR3 arises from other DNA sequences in this sample as well. CDR3 loop: CSVEGQMNTEAFF. CDR3 DNA sequence: TGCAGCGTTGAAGGACAAATGAACACTGAAGCTTTCTTT. This chain links TRBV29-1 with TRBJ1-1, with no clear D. CDR1 SQVTM and CDR2 ANQGSEA come from the germline V gene. Trimming took off 1 base at V and 0 bases at J, with 6 bases between the two ends. The CDR3 runs 13 residues.

V is TRBV5-6 and J is TRBJ1-1; 9 nucleotides align to TRBD1. The CDR3 is 16 amino acids. V dropped 2 bases and J dropped 0; count of bases not matched to a gene: 5. In germline, CDR1 is SGHDT, CDR2 YYEEEE. The CDR3: CASSLPGQGVNTEAFF. The CDR3 nucleotides read TGTGCCAGCAGCTTACCGGGACAGGGCGTGAACACTGAAGCTTTCTTT.

Only one count was recorded for this clone. This chain connects TRBV5-6 to TRBJ2-3; TRBD2 agrees at 8 bases. Losses at the gene ends were 4 bases for V and 1 base for J; bases not matched to a gene: 14. The germline V gene encodes CDR1 SGHDT and CDR2 YYEEEE. There are 18 residues in the CDR3. Here the CDR3 DNA reads TGTGCCAGCAGCCCCGCAGAGGGCGGGGGGCCCCGCACAGATACGCAGTATTTT. Residues: CASSPAEGGGPRTDTQYF.

This clone was detected only a few times. The chain is built from TRBV7-2 and TRBJ1-6; no clear D gene. This CDR3 is 12 amino acids long. V was clipped by 3 bases and J by 10 bases, with 7 bases between them. Germline CDR1 is SGHTA and CDR2 is FQGNSA. The CDR3 is CASSLPLSPLHF. The CDR3 bases are TGTGCCAGCAGCTTGCCTTTATCACCCCTCCACTTT.

V and J are TRBV5-4 and TRBJ2-1; tentatively, D is TRBD1 (6 bases). This CDR3 region has 14 residues. Germline V lookup: CDR1 SGHNT, CDR2 YYREEE (reference sequence). V lost 5 bases and J lost 0, with 9 bases in between. Written as DNA, the CDR3 is TGTGCCAGCAGAGACAGGAGCTCCTACAATGAGCAGTTCTTC. Its protein product is CASRDRSSYNEQFF.

The V and J genes are TRBV7-3 and TRBJ1-6, with TRBD1 matching 11 bases. CDR1 SGHTA and CDR2 FQGTGA come from the germline V gene. The ends lost 5 bases at V and 8 bases at J; junction bases unmatched: 5. This CDR3 comprises 15 residues. The CDR3 is CASSRGGQGDSPLHF. The CDR3 DNA is TGTGCCAGCAGCCGAGGGGGACAGGGGGATTCACCCCTCCACTTT.

This clone was seen a handful of times. Mismatch with germline at one junction end may stem from a read error. This rearrangement joins TRBV6-1 to TRBJ2-3, with D unresolved. The CDR3 totals 13 residues. The germline V gene encodes CDR1 MNHNS and CDR2 SASEGT. CDR3 DNA: TGTGCCATCAGTGAGCCGACACTAAACGGGCAGTATTTT. It codes for CAISEPTLNGQYF.

This clone showed up just a few times. V gene TRBV2 combines with J gene TRBJ1-6; D perhaps matches TRBD1 (5 bases). Trimming stripped 4 bases from V and 9 bases from J, with 19 bases between. The CDR3 sequence is 16 residues long. CDR1 and CDR2 from the germline V gene are SNHLY and FYNNEI. As DNA, the CDR3 is TGTGCCAGCAGTGCCGGTTCTGGGACCATCCGTTCACCCCTCCACTTT. Translating it yields CASSAGSGTIRSPLHF.

The V call is TRBV9, the J call TRBJ2-1; no clear D gene. V lost 0 bases and J 5 bases, leaving 15 bases between the germline ends. This CDR3 region has 16 residues. Germline CDR1 and CDR2: SGDLS and YYNGEE. CDR3 in amino acids: CASSVGERRTDNEQFF. The CDR3 DNA reads TGTGCCAGCAGCGTAGGAGAGCGCCGAACGGACAATGAGCAGTTCTTC.

Details on this clone: Other DNA variants within this sample encode the same CDR3. The CDR3 spells CASSLTGPNTEAFF. Here the CDR3 DNA reads TGTGCCAGCAGTTTAACAGGGCCTAACACTGAAGCTTTCTTT. The chain couples TRBV27 to TRBJ1-1; tentatively, D is TRBD1 (6 bases). Germline-derived CDR1 and CDR2 are MNHEY and SMNVEV (reference sequence). Trimming removed 2 bases at V and 2 bases at J, with 9 bases between. CDR3 size: 14 residues.

This sequence joins TRBV29-1 and TRBJ2-7; tentative D call: TRBD1 (5 bases). Germline V gene lookup returns CDR1 SQVTM and CDR2 ANQGSEA. This CDR3 is built from 13 residues. The V and J ends lost 5 bases and 2 bases respectively, with 13 bases between them. CDR3 nucleotides: TGCAGCGTTCTAGACAGACTTACCTACGAGCAGTACTTC. Encoded protein: CSVLDRLTYEQYF.

This clone showed up just a few times. V usage is TRBV5-6 and J usage is TRBJ2-1, with TRBD1 identical over 7 bases. J lost 6 bases, V lost 2 bases, and 8 bases had no gene match. There are 15 residues in the CDR3. In germline, CDR1 is SGHDT, CDR2 YYEEEE. The CDR3, as DNA: TGTGCCAGCAGCTTAAGGACAGGCTTTATCAATGAGCAGTTCTTC. It is translated as CASSLRTGFINEQFF.

The chain has TRBV4-1 and TRBJ1-4; unclear D gene. CDR1 and CDR2 (germline): MGHRA, YSYEKL. V was clipped by 1 base and J by 6 bases, with 12 bases between them. The CDR3 consists of 15 residues. CDR3 bases: TGCGCCAGCAGCCAAGTACGCGTGCCCCATGAAAAACTGTTTTTT. It yields the protein CASSQVRVPHEKLFF.

The gene calls are TRBV30 and TRBJ1-2; 7 nucleotides agree with TRBD1. The germline V gene encodes CDR1 GTSNPN and CDR2 SVGIG (reference sequence). J lost 6 bases, V lost 4 bases, and 8 bases had no gene match. The CDR3 runs 13 residues. CDR3 sequence reads: CAWTLDRVHGYTF. The CDR3 DNA is TGTGCCTGGACCCTCGACAGGGTTCATGGCTACACCTTC.

Only a few counts were recorded for this clone. The CDR3 spells CSVGDGGGGSYGYTF. The CDR3 DNA reads TGCAGCGTTGGGGACGGAGGGGGTGGCAGCTATGGCTACACCTTC. V and J are TRBV29-1 and TRBJ1-2, with a possible D match to TRBD1 (6 bases). Deletions cut 4 bases from V and 4 bases from J, with 19 bases between. The germline CDR1 and CDR2 sequences are SQVTM and ANQGSEA. This CDR3 has 15 residues.

The chain is built from TRBV7-9 and TRBJ2-7; TRBD1 matches at 9 bases. The CDR3 is 13 residues long. Per germline, CDR1 SEHNR and CDR2 FQNEAQ (reference sequence). Trimming cost V 7 bases and J 6 bases; bases outside gene matches: 7. Here the CDR3 DNA reads TGTGCCAGCACTCGGACAGGGGAGGGCGAGCAGTACTTC. Translation gives CASTRTGEGEQYF.

The J gene is TRBJ1-2, the V gene TRBV9; a possible D gene is TRBD1 (5 bases). The CDR3 spans 17 residues. Germline V lookup: CDR1 SGDLS, CDR2 YYNGEE. Trimming cost V 9 bases and J 4 bases, with 28 bases left between them. The CDR3 coding sequence is TGTGCCAACCTCGGGAGAGGGGAGCCTAGCCTTCCCTATGGCTACACCTTC. It codes for CANLGRGEPSLPYGYTF. The entire variable domain, with the rest obtained from reference TRBV9 and TRBJ1-2, is as follows: DSGVTQTPKHLITATGQRVTLRCSPRSGDLSVYWYQQSLDQGLQFLIQYYNGEERAKGNILERFSAQQFPDLHSELNLSSLELGDSALYFCANLGRGEPSLPYGYTFGSGTRLTVV.

V and J are TRBV30 and TRBJ2-5; D possibly corresponds to TRBD1 (6 bases). The V and J ends lost 8 bases and 4 bases respectively, with 20 bases between them. The CDR3 loop spans 14 amino acids. CDR1 is GTSNPN and CDR2 is SVGIG in the germline V gene (reference sequence). The CDR3 DNA is TGTGCCGGGGACACACAAAGACCGGGAGAGACCCAGTACTTC. This sequence encodes CAGDTQRPGETQYF.

This clone showed up just a few times. The chain couples TRBV23-1 to TRBJ1-1, with a possible D match to TRBD1 (6 bases). TRBV23-1 is labeled an ORF, and its function is uncertain. V lost 4 bases and J 0 bases, leaving 21 bases between the germline ends. The CDR3 is 18 residues long. CDR3: CASSPPGQGWSLNTEAFF. The CDR3 DNA is TGCGCCAGCAGTCCTCCGGGACAAGGATGGAGTCTGAACACTGAAGCTTTCTTT.

The CDR3 DNA is TGTGCCAGCAGCTTGGATGGATCTGGGGCCAACGTCCTGACTTTC. Translation gives CASSLDGSGANVLTF. The gene calls are TRBV5-6 and TRBJ2-6; D unresolved. Trimming removed 0 bases from V and 1 base from J, with 5 bases in between. The germline V gene encodes CDR1 SGHDT and CDR2 YYEEEE. This CDR3 is 15 amino acids long. Looking up the rest from reference TRBV5-6 and TRBJ2-6 gives the full variable domain: DAGVTQSPTHLIKTRGQQVTLRCSPKSGHDTVSWYQQALGQGPQFIFQYYEEEERQRGNFPDRFSGHQFPNYSSELNVNALLLGDSALYLCASSLDGSGANVLTFGAGSRLTVL.

As for this clone: An end of the junction differs from the germline gene, which may be a read error. As DNA, the CDR3 is TGTGCCAGCAGCCTAGCCGGGACAGGGAATCAGCCCCAGCATTTT. Its translation: CASSLAGTGNQPQHF. V is TRBV7-2 and J is TRBJ1-5; 9 nucleotides line up with TRBD1. The CDR3 sequence is 15 residues long. Germline CDR1 SGHTA, CDR2 FQGNSA.

The chain joins TRBV29-1 to TRBJ1-2; 7 bases agree with TRBD1. The CDR3 runs 13 residues. Trimming took 7 bases from V and 2 from J; bases not matched to a gene: 7. CDR1 SQVTM and CDR2 ANQGSEA come from the germline V gene. CDR3 DNA: TGCAGCGGAATGACAGGGACCAACTATGGCTACACCTTC. Amino acids: CSGMTGTNYGYTF. The variable domain in full, with the rest retrieved from reference TRBV29-1 and TRBJ1-2, is SAVISQKPSRDICQRGTSLTIQCQVDSQVTMMFWYRQQPGQSLTLIATANQGSEATYESGFVIDKFPISRPNLTFSTLTVSNMSPEDSSIYLCSGMTGTNYGYTFGSGTRLTVV.

The chain recombines TRBV5-4 with TRBJ1-2, with D tentatively TRBD1 (5 bases). V was cut by 0 bases and J by 1 base, with 10 bases left in between. From germline, CDR1 is SGHNT and CDR2 YYREEE (reference sequence). The CDR3 length is 15 residues. Written as DNA, the CDR3 is TGTGCCAGCAGCTTGGTCGGGGCACGTAACTATGGCTACACCTTC. It translates to CASSLVGARNYGYTF.